The 7 T cell receptor beta chains below were found in one sample sequenced in a study of blood T cell repertoires in COVID-19. Some clones are missing from TCRdb's copy, which holds only in-frame ones; the method was immunoSEQ multiplex PCR. The table records approximately 240,000 clones, around nine tenths of them present only once. The sample was peripheral blood. The source of these receptors is a woman in her thirties or forties who had recovered from COVID-19.

The chain uses TRBV5-5 and TRBJ1-2; TRBD1 aligns across 7 bases. CDR3 length: 15 residues. Germline V gene data show CDR1 as SGHKS and CDR2 as YYEKEE (reference sequence). V was clipped by 4 bases and J by 0 bases; unmatched bases: 6. The CDR3 is CASSVDRAPNYGYTF. CDR3 DNA sequence: TGTGCCAGCAGCGTAGACAGGGCTCCTAACTATGGCTACACCTTC.

V is TRBV19 and J is TRBJ1-5, with TRBD1 matching 7 bases. V shed 5 bases, J shed 2 bases, and the junction held 6 bases outside the gene matches. Germline values: CDR1 LNHDA, CDR2 SQIVND (reference sequence). This CDR3 contains 15 residues. The CDR3 loop is CASSGTGVGNQPQHF. The CDR3 DNA follows: TGTGCCAGTAGTGGCACAGGGGTGGGCAATCAGCCCCAGCATTTT.

The chain recombines TRBV7-3 with TRBJ2-1; 11 bases agree with TRBD2. Per germline, CDR1 SGHTA and CDR2 FQGTGA. The CDR3 totals 15 residues. V lost 4 bases, J lost 5 bases, and 4 bases stayed unmatched. The CDR3 DNA sequence: TGTGCCAGCAGCTCGCTAGCGGGAGGCCACAATGAGCAGTTCTTC. This translates into CASSSLAGGHNEQFF. Filled out from reference TRBV7-3 and TRBJ2-1, the complete variable domain reads GAGVSQTPSNKVTEKGKYVELRCDPISGHTALYWYRQSLGQGPEFLIYFQGTGAADDSGLPNDRFFAVRPEGSVSTLKIQRTERGDSAVYLCASSSLAGGHNEQFFGPGTRLTVL.

The V gene is TRBV19, the J gene TRBJ2-2; 7 positions match TRBD1. With 7 bases clipped from V and 2 bases from J, the junction kept 7 bases outside the gene matches. The CDR3 is 15 residues long. Germline V lookup: CDR1 LNHDA, CDR2 SQIVND (reference sequence). The CDR3 spells CASKDRPDNTGELFF. The CDR3 DNA sequence: TGTGCCAGTAAGGACAGGCCAGACAACACCGGGGAGCTGTTTTTT.

This chain uses TRBV9 with TRBJ2-3; 11 nucleotides match TRBD2. There are 16 residues in the CDR3. V was clipped by 0 bases and J by 4 bases; unmatched bases: 4. Germline loops: CDR1 SGDLS, CDR2 YYNGEE. CDR3 protein: CASSVELAGGADTQYF. As DNA, the CDR3 is TGTGCCAGCAGCGTAGAGCTAGCGGGAGGAGCAGATACGCAGTATTTT.

The V gene is TRBV4-1, the J gene TRBJ2-7, with D perhaps matching TRBD2 (6 bases). V was shortened by 1 base and J by 2 bases, with 6 bases between the two germline ends. The CDR3 spans 13 residues. Germline V gene sequence: CDR1 MGHRA, CDR2 YSYEKL. The CDR3 region has the DNA TGCGCCAGCAGCCAAGGACTAGCCTACGAGCAGTACTTC. This sequence encodes CASSQGLAYEQYF.

This sequence joins TRBV27 and TRBJ2-1, with TRBD2 identical over 8 bases. The junction had 8 bases not matched to a gene; V was cut back by 4 bases and J by 6 bases. The CDR3 spans 15 residues. CDR1 is MNHEY, CDR2 SMNVEV, per germline (reference sequence). In DNA, the CDR3 is TGTGCCAGCAGTTCCCTTAGCGGGGCGGGCAATGAGCAGTTCTTC. Encoded protein: CASSSLSGAGNEQFF.